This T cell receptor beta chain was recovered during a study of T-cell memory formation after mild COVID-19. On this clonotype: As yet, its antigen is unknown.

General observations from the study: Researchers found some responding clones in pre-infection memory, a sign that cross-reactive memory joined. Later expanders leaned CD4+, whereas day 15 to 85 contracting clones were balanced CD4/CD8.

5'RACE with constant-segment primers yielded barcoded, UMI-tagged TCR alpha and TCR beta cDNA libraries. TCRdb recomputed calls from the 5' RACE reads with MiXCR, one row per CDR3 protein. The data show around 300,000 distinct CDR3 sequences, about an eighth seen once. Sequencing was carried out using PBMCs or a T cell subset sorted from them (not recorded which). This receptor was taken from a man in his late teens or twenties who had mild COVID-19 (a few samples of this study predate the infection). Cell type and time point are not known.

CDR3 loop: CASSLSELYGYTF. The CDR3 nucleotides are TGTGCCAGCAGTTTATCGGAACTCTATGGCTACACCTTC. This chain uses TRBV28 with TRBJ1-2, with D unresolved. The V end lost 1 base, the J end lost 4 bases, and 7 bases lay between the germline ends. Germline CDR1 is MDHEN and CDR2 is SYDVKM. CDR3 length: 13 amino acids.